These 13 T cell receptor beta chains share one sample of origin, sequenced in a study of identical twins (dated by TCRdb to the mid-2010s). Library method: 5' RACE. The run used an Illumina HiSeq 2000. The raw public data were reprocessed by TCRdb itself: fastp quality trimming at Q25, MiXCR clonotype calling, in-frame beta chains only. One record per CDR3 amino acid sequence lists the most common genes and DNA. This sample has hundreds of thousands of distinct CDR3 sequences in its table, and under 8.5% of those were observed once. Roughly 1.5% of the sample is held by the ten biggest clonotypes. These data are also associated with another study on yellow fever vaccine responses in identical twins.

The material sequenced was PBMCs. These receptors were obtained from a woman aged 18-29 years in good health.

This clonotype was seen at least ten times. In DNA form, the CDR3 reads TGTGCCAGCAGCCAAGGAATCCTGGGACCCGCCGCTGAAGCTTTCTTT. Residues: CASSQGILGPAAEAFF. The gene calls are TRBV14 and TRBJ1-1; the D gene is possibly TRBD1 (5 bases). CDR1 and CDR2 from the germline V gene are SGHDN and FVKESK. The CDR3 has 16 amino acids. Trimming shortened V by 1 base and J by 6 bases, and 18 bases separated the two germline ends.

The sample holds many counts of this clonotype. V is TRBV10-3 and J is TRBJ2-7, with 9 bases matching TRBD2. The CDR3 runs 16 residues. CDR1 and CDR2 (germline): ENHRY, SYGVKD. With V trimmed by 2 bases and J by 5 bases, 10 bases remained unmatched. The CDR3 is CAISETSGTSLNEQYF. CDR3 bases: TGTGCCATCAGTGAGACCTCCGGGACTAGCCTAAACGAGCAGTACTTC.

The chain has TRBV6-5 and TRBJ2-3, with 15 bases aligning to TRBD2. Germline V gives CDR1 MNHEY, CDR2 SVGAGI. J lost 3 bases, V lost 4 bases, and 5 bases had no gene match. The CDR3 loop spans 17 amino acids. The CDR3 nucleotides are TGTGCCAGCAGTTCCTTAGGACTAGCGGGGGGGACAGATACGCAGTATTTT. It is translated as CASSSLGLAGGTDTQYF.

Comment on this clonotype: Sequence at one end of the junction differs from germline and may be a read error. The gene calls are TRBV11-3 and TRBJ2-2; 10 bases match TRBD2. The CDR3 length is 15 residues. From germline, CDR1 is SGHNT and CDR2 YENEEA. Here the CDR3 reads CASSPTSGMTAELFF. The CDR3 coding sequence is TGTGCCAGCAGTCCCACTAGCGGGATGACCGCGGAGCTGTTTTTT.

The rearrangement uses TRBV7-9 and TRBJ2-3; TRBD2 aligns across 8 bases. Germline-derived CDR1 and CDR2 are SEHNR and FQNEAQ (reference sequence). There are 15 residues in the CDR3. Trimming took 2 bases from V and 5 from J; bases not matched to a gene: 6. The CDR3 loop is CASSLYGGGRDTQYF. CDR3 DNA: TGTGCCAGCAGCTTATACGGGGGGGGTCGAGATACGCAGTATTTT.

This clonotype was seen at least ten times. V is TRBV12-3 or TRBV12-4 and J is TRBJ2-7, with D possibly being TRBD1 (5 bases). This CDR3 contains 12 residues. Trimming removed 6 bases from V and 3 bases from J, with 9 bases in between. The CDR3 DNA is TGTGCCAGCAGCCACCAGGGCTACGAGCAGTACGTC. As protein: CASSHQGYEQYV.

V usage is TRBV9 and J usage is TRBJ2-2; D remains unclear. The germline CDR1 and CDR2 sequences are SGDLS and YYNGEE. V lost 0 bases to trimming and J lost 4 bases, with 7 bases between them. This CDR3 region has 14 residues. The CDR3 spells CASSVVPGTGELFF. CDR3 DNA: TGTGCCAGCAGCGTAGTGCCGGGCACCGGGGAGCTGTTTTTT.

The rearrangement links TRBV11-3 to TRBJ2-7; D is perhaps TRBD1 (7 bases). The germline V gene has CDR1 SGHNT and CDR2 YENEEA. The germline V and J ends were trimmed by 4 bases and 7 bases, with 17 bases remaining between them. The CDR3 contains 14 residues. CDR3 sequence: CASSSLRTGGEQYF. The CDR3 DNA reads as TGTGCCAGCAGCTCCTTACGGACAGGAGGGGAGCAGTACTTC.

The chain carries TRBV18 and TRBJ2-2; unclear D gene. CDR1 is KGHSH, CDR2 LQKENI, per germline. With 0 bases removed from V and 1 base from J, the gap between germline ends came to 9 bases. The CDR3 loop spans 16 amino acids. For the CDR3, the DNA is TGTGCCAGCTCACCACCGACGATCTGGAACACCGGGGAGCTGTTTTTT. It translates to CASSPPTIWNTGELFF. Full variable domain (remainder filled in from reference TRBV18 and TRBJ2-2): NAGVMQNPRHLVRRRGQEARLRCSPMKGHSHVYWYRQLPEEGLKFMVYLQKENIIDESGMPKERFSAEFPKEGPSILRIQQVVRGDSAAYFCASSPPTIWNTGELFFGEGSRLTVL.

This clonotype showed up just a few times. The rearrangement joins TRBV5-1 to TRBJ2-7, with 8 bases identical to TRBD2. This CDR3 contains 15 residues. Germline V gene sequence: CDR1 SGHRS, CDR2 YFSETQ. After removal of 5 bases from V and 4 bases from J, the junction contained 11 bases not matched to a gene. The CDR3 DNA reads TGCGCCAGCAGTCCGGGACTAGACCTTGAGTACGAGCAGTACGTC. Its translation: CASSPGLDLEYEQYV.

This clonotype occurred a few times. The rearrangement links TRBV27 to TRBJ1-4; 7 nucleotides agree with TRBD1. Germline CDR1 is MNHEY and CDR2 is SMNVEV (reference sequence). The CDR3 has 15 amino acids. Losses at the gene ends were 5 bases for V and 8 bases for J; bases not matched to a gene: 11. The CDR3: CASSPRGRGREKLFF. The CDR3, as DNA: TGTGCCAGCAGTCCAAGGGGGAGGGGGCGAGAAAAACTGTTTTTT. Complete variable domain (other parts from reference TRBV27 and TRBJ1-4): EAQVTQNPRYLITVTGKKLTVTCSQNMNHEYMSWYRQDPGLGLRQIYYSMNVEVTDKGDVPEGYKVSRKEKRNFPLILESPSPNQTSLYFCASSPRGRGREKLFFGSGTQLSVL.

The CDR3 sequence is CASGLEPAGELFF. The DNA of the CDR3 is TGTGCTAGTGGTTTGGAACCGGCCGGGGAGCTGTTTTTT. This chain connects TRBV12-5 to TRBJ2-2; D remains unclear. Trimming left V 1 base short and J 6 bases short, with 6 bases between. The CDR3 sequence is 13 residues long. CDR1 is LGHNT, CDR2 FRNRAP, per germline.

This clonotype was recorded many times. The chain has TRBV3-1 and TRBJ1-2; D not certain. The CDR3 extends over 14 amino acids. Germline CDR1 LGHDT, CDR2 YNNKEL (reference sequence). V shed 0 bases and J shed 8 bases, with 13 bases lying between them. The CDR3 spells CASSQESSSGGYTF. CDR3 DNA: TGTGCCAGCAGCCAAGAATCCTCCTCGGGAGGCTACACCTTC.